This TCR beta chain is drawn from a study of lung T cells in sarcoidosis with Löfgren's syndrome. Study overall: Analyses focused on Löfgren's syndrome patients.

TCRdb itself ran the reads through MiXCR, one entry per CDR3 protein. The data contain roughly 63,000 distinct CDR3 sequences, 21% of them singletons. Turning to this clonotype: A much larger clone differs from this one at a single base, so this may be a read error.

Sequencing was carried out using CD4+ T cells from PBMCs. This clonotype originated in a human donor with sarcoidosis (Löfgren's syndrome or another form), or a control subject (not recorded which).

The CDR3 bases are TGTGCCAGCAGCCAAGGAGCGGGGGCTGAAGCTCTCTTT. Translating it yields CASSQGAGAEALF. J is TRBJ1-1 and V is TRBV4-2; D is possibly TRBD1 (6 bases). The CDR3 is made up of 13 amino acids. The V gene's germline CDR1 is LGHNA and CDR2 YNFKEQ.